This T cell receptor (beta chain) was sequenced during a study of human T cells and chemical hapten exposure. TCRdb re-analysed the RACE reads in MiXCR, keeping a single row per CDR3 protein. Of fewer than 150,000 distinct CDR3 sequences in the sample, roughly 13% were seen once. The CDR3 runs 14 residues. V dropped 6 bases and J dropped 4; count of bases not matched to a gene: 4. Germline assignment: CDR1 WSHSY and CDR2 SAAADI. This clonotype has more than one count but fewer than ten. As to time point: patch test 1, 2 weeks after DPC sensitization. The treatment: therapeutic diphenylcyclopropenone sensitization with weekly scalp DPC.

The TCR originated in a man in his late teens or twenties with alopecia areata. Some clones in this sample may be carry-over from other donors' samples. The sequenced sample was whole blood, obtained in connection with sensitization to the hapten diphenylcyclopropenone (DPC). This chain uses TRBV10-2 with TRBJ1-1; 11 bases match TRBD1. CDR3 amino acids: CASRSGTGGTEAFF. The CDR3 DNA follows: TGCGCCAGCAGATCCGGGACAGGGGGCACTGAAGCTTTCTTT.